Listed below are T cell receptor beta chains from one sample, sequenced in a study of vaccination and CD4 T cells after COVID-19. TCRdb analysed the PCR reads with MiXCR anew, one entry per CDR3 protein. Counted here are 5,800 or so distinct CDR3 sequences, approximately 31% occurring once; the ten biggest clones make up roughly 40%. These receptors' targets are unknown. The material sequenced was CD4+ T cells from blood, cultured in vitro. The receptor source for this set is a human donor in good health. Both conserved end residues are part of each CDR3. D genes are given only for firm matches. Rows may omit the clone size; those that give it use once, few, many or a size class.

size	V	D	J	CDR3	DNA
.	TRBV4-1	TRBD1	TRBJ1-3	CASSQAPVYNRGPGNTIYF	TGCGCCAGCAGCCAAGCCCCAGTCTATAACAGGGGGCCCGGAAACACCATATATTTT
few	TRBV6-1	.	TRBJ1-2	CASSEEGNYGYTF	TGTGCCAGCAGTGAGGAAGGGAACTATGGCTACACCTTC
.	TRBV6-4	TRBD1	TRBJ2-3	CASSDSPGQATDTQYF	TGTGCCAGCAGTGACAGCCCTGGACAGGCCACAGATACGCAGTATTTT
few	TRBV28	.	TRBJ1-5	CASGGTLLHYNQPQHF	TGTGCCAGCGGGGGGACCCTTCTCCATTACAATCAGCCCCAGCATTTT
few	TRBV25-1	TRBD2	TRBJ2-1	CASSEGLAGRNEQFF	TGTGCCAGCAGTGAGGGACTAGCGGGACGCAATGAGCAGTTCTTC
medium-sized	TRBV5-5	TRBD1	TRBJ1-6	CASTDPGTGVYSPLHF	TGTGCCAGCACCGATCCGGGAACAGGGGTATATTCACCCCTCCACTTT
few	TRBV19	.	TRBJ1-5	CASSIMSQGLSNQPQHF	TGTGCCAGTAGTATAATGTCCCAGGGGTTAAGCAATCAGCCCCAGCATTTT
few	TRBV7-9	TRBD2	TRBJ2-7	CASSFYGSGGYEQYF	TGTGCCAGCAGCTTTTATGGTAGCGGGGGATACGAGCAGTACTTC
.	TRBV7-9	.	TRBJ2-7	CASSTGGPGYEQYF	TGTGCCAGCAGCACGGGGGGCCCAGGGTACGAGCAGTACTTC
.	TRBV25-1	.	TRBJ1-5	CASSASGNQPQHF	TGTGCCAGCAGCGCCTCGGGGAATCAGCCCCAGCATTTT
few	TRBV6-1	.	TRBJ2-2	CASSRDSNTGELFF	TGTGCCAGCAGTAGGGACTCGAACACCGGGGAGCTGTTTTTT
.	TRBV24-1	TRBD2	TRBJ2-1	CATSEGTSGLRRKNEQFF	TGTGCCACCAGTGAGGGGACTAGCGGGTTGAGAAGGAAGAATGAGCAGTTCTTC
few	TRBV10-3	TRBD2	TRBJ2-7	CAIKAGGSYEQYF	TGTGCCATCAAGGCGGGGGGATCCTACGAGCAGTACTTC
few	TRBV15	.	TRBJ2-5	CATRRRFQETQYF	TGTGCCACCAGGAGGAGATTTCAAGAGACCCAGTACTTC
.	TRBV6-5	.	TRBJ2-3	CASSYGLSTDTQYF	TGTGCCAGCAGTTACGGACTAAGCACAGATACGCAGTATTTT
.	TRBV25-1	TRBD2	TRBJ2-5	CASTREAQETQYF	TGTGCCAGCACACGGGAGGCCCAAGAGACCCAGTACTTC
.	TRBV6-5	TRBD1	TRBJ2-2	CASSYWTGSAGELFF	TGTGCCAGCAGTTATTGGACAGGGTCGGCCGGGGAGCTGTTTTTT
.	TRBV20-1	TRBD2	TRBJ2-7	CSARGALAGESYEQYF	TGCAGTGCTAGAGGGGCGTTAGCGGGAGAATCCTACGAGCAGTACTTC
few	TRBV6-1	TRBD1	TRBJ2-2	CASSLQGIGELFF	TGTGCCAGCAGTCTACAGGGGATCGGGGAGCTGTTTTTT
few	TRBV20-1	TRBD1	TRBJ1-2	CSARGTGASYGYTF	TGCAGTGCCCGGGGGACAGGGGCGAGCTATGGCTACACCTTC
once	TRBV28	.	TRBJ2-7	CASSLTANEQYF	TGTGCCAGCAGTTTAACGGCAAACGAGCAGTACTTC
.	TRBV12-3/TRBV12-4	TRBD1	TRBJ2-2	CAGGQGLNTGELFF	TGTGCCGGGGGACAGGGGTTGAACACCGGGGAGCTGTTTTTT
.	TRBV24-1	TRBD2	TRBJ2-3	CATSDPGLAGGDTQYF	TGTGCCACCAGTGATCCGGGACTAGCGGGAGGGGATACGCAGTATTTT
.	TRBV6-1	TRBD2	TRBJ2-1	CASSPRTSGGNEQFF	TGTGCCAGCAGCCCCCGGACTAGCGGGGGCAATGAGCAGTTCTTC
.	TRBV5-1	.	TRBJ1-3	CASSSGQTSGNTIYF	TGCGCCAGCAGCTCCGGACAGACCTCTGGAAACACCATATATTTT
few	TRBV15	.	TRBJ2-6	CATSREWGSGANVLTF	TGTGCCACCAGCAGAGAGTGGGGCTCTGGGGCCAACGTCCTGACTTTC
.	TRBV6-2/TRBV6-3	TRBD1	TRBJ1-5	CASSRPTGDGQPQHF	TGTGCCAGCAGTCGCCCGACAGGGGACGGGCAGCCCCAGCATTTT
medium-sized	TRBV20-1	.	TRBJ1-2	CSARAGQGNYGYTF	TGCAGTGCTAGAGCAGGGCAGGGGAACTATGGCTACACCTTC
few	TRBV7-9	.	TRBJ1-2	CASSLEEYYGYTF	TGTGCCAGCAGCTTGGAGGAGTACTATGGCTACACCTTC
.	TRBV4-3	.	TRBJ1-1	CASSQDPGARTEAFF	TGCGCCAGCAGCCAAGATCCGGGGGCCCGCACTGAAGCTTTCTTT
few	TRBV10-3	.	TRBJ2-7	CAISEPFPPGEQYF	TGTGCCATCAGTGAGCCCTTCCCCCCCGGCGAGCAGTACTTC
.	TRBV11-1	.	TRBJ1-1	CASSHRVDTEAFF	TGTGCCAGCAGCCACAGGGTGGACACTGAAGCTTTCTTT